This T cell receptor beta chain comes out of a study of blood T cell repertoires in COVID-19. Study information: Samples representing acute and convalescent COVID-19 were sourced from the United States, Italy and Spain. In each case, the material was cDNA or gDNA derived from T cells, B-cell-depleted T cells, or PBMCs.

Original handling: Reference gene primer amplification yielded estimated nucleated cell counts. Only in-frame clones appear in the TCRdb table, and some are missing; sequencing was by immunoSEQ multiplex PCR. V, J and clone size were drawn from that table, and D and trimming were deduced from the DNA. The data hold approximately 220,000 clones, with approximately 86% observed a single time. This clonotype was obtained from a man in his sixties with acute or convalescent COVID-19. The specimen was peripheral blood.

The DNA of the CDR3 is TGTGCCAGCAGCTTAAACCCCGGGGGTGGCACTGAAGCTTTCTTT. Translation: CASSLNPGGGTEAFF. The J gene is TRBJ1-1, the V gene TRBV7-2; D may be TRBD1 (5 bases). V lost 2 bases, J lost 4 bases, and 14 bases lay in between. Looked up from germline, CDR1 is SGHTA and CDR2 is FQGNSA. This CDR3 contains 15 residues.